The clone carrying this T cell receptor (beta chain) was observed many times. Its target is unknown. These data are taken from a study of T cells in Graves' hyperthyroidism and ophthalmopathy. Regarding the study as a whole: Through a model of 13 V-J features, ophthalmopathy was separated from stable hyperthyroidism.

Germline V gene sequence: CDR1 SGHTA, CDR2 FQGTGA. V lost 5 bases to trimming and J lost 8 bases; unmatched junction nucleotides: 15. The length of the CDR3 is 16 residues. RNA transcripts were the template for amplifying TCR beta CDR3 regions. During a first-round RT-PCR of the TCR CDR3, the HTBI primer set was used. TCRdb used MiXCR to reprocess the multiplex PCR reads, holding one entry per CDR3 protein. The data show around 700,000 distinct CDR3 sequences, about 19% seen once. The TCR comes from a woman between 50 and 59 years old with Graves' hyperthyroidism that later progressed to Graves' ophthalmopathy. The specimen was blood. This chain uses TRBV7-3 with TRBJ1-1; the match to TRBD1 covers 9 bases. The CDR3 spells CASSPRTGAGSVEAFF. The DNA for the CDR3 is TGTGCCAGCAGCCCCAGGACAGGGGCCGGAAGTGTGGAAGCTTTCTTT.